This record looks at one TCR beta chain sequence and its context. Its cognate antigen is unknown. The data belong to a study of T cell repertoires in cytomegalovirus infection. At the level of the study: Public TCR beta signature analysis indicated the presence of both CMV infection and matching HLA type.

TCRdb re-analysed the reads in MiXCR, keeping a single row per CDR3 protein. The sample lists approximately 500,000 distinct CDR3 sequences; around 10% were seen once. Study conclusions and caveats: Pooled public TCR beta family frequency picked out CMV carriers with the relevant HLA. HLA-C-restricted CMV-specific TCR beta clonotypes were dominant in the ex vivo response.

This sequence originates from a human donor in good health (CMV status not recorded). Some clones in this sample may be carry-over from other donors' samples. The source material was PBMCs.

This chain's CDR3 is CASSQGSKTEAFF. The DNA for the CDR3 is TGTGCCAGCAGTCAGGGATCAAAAACTGAAGCTTTCTTT. The rearrangement uses TRBV27 and TRBJ1-1, with D perhaps TRBD1 (5 bases). Looked up from germline, CDR1 is MNHEY and CDR2 is SMNVEV (reference sequence). The CDR3 is made up of 13 amino acids. The ends were cut back, 5 bases at V and 5 bases at J, with 12 bases in the middle.